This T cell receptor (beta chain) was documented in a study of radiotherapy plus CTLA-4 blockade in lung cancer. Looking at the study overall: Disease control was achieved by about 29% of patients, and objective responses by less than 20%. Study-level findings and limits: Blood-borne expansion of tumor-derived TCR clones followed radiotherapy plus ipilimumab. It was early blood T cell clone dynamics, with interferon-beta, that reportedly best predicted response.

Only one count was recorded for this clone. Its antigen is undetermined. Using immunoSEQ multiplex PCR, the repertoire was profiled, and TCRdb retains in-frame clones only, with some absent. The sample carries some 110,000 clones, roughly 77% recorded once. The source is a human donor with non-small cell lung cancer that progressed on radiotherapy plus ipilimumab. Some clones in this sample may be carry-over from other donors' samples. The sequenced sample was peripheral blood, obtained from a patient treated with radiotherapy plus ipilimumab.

For the CDR3, the DNA is TGCGCCAGCAGCCAAGATCTTGAAGGGGCAGGAAGATACTCTGGAAACACCATATATTTT. Translating it yields CASSQDLEGAGRYSGNTIYF. The chain is built from TRBV4-3 and TRBJ1-3; maybe TRBD1 (5 bases). V was trimmed by 0 bases and J by 0 bases, leaving 21 bases between them. There are 20 residues in the CDR3. Germline V CDR1 and CDR2: LGHNA, YSLEER.